This T cell receptor (beta chain) was captured in a study of technical replicates of blood from four donors. Method: immunoSEQ multiplex PCR; TCRdb's copy keeps in-frame clones and lacks some. The repertoire holds about 83,000 clones, with about 95% as singletons. V gave up 3 bases and J gave up 7 bases, with 24 bases separating them. The germline V gene encodes CDR1 KGHSH and CDR2 LQKENI. The CDR3 consists of 17 residues. This clone was seen just once. The TCR sequence derives from a human donor in good health. The chain links TRBV18 to TRBJ1-1; D uncertain. Material: T cells isolated from PBMCs. Here the CDR3 DNA reads TGTGCCAGCTCACCGCCAGCCGCGGGGAATATAAGGATTGAAGCTTTCTTT. It codes for CASSPPAAGNIRIEAFF.